The rows below give T cell receptor beta chains drawn from one sample of a study of Ad26.COV2.S vaccination and SARS-CoV-2 variants. Produced via immunoSEQ multiplex PCR; TCRdb's table is partial and in-frame only. The sample includes fewer than 600,000 clones, roughly 87% of them seen just once. Specimen: peripheral blood, collected in a trial of Ad26.COV2.S vaccine versus placebo. The receptors shown here come from a person between 18 and 65 years old who received the Ad26.COV2.S COVID-19 vaccine or a placebo. Each CDR3 is given without its conserved first and last residue. A D gene is named only where the DNA matches it firmly.

v_call: TRBV29-1; j_call: TRBJ2-6; d_call: .; cdr3_aa: SVGEYLANVLT
v_call: TRBV3-1/TRBV3-2; j_call: TRBJ2-7; d_call: TRBD2; cdr3_aa: ASSPGRGEQY
v_call: TRBV6-5; j_call: TRBJ2-7; d_call: .; cdr3_aa: ASSYLAGPNEQY
v_call: TRBV3-1/TRBV3-2; j_call: TRBJ1-1; d_call: TRBD1; cdr3_aa: ASSQGTVNTEAF
v_call: TRBV28; j_call: TRBJ1-2; d_call: .; cdr3_aa: ASSFGGYGYT
v_call: TRBV6-2/TRBV6-3; j_call: TRBJ1-1; d_call: .; cdr3_aa: ASSYLGGSPEAF
v_call: TRBV12-5; j_call: TRBJ1-1; d_call: .; cdr3_aa: ASGFNENTEAF
v_call: TRBV3-1/TRBV3-2; j_call: TRBJ1-2; d_call: .; cdr3_aa: ASSQGDYGYT
v_call: TRBV30; j_call: TRBJ1-4; d_call: .; cdr3_aa: AWRGGATNEKLF
v_call: TRBV12-5; j_call: TRBJ1-2; d_call: .; cdr3_aa: ASGLWVLGYGYT
v_call: TRBV28; j_call: TRBJ2-5; d_call: TRBD2; cdr3_aa: ASSDLGLAGVEGETQY
v_call: TRBV7-2; j_call: TRBJ2-7; d_call: .; cdr3_aa: ASSLEGTGNSPYEQY
v_call: TRBV6-2/TRBV6-3; j_call: TRBJ1-4; d_call: .; cdr3_aa: ASSSVGRATNEKLF
v_call: TRBV25-1; j_call: TRBJ1-1; d_call: .; cdr3_aa: ASSGGEAF
v_call: TRBV6-6; j_call: TRBJ2-2; d_call: .; cdr3_aa: AAASTGDRTGELF
v_call: TRBV3-1/TRBV3-2; j_call: TRBJ1-3; d_call: TRBD1; cdr3_aa: ASSQDDVRGVGNTIY